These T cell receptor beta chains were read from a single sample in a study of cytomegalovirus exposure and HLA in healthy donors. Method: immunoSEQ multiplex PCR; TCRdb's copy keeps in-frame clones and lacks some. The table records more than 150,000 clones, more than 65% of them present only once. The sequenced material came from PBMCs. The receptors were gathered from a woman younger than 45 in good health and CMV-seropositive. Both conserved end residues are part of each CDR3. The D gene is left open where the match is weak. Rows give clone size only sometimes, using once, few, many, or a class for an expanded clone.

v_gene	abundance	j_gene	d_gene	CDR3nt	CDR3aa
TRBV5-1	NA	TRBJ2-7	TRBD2	TGCGCCAGCAGCTGGACCCAACTAGCGGGGGCCGGCTCCGAGCAGTACTTC	CASSWTQLAGAGSEQYF
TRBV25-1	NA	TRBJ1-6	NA	TGTGCCAGCAGTGAGCAGTACTCCTATAATTCACCCCTCCACTTT	CASSEQYSYNSPLHF
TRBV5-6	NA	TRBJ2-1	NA	TGTGCCAGCAGCTTGTTAGGGGGGGAGAGCTCCTACAATGAGCAGTTCTTC	CASSLLGGESSYNEQFF
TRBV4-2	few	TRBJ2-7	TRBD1	TGTGCCAGCAGCCAAGATCGAGGCGGACAGGGGCACTACGAGCAGTACTTC	CASSQDRGGQGHYEQYF
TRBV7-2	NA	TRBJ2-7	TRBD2	TGTGCCAGCAGCTTAGTTGGGGGGGGTTTCTACTACGAGCAGTACTTC	CASSLVGGGFYYEQYF
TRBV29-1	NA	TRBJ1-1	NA	TGCAGCGTTGCTCAGGGTAAGGGTGAAGCTTTCTTT	CSVAQGKGEAFF
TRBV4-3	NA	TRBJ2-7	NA	TGCGCCAGCAGCCAAGATGTTGGCCAGGGGCTGTACTTC	CASSQDVGQGLYF
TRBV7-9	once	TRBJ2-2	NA	TGTTCCAGCAGCCCTACCCTTGACAGGCCGAACACCGGGGAGCTGTTTTTT	CSSSPTLDRPNTGELFF
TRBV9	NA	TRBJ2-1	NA	TGTGCCAGCAGCGTAGTTCGGGGGAAGGATGAGCAGTTCTTC	CASSVVRGKDEQFF
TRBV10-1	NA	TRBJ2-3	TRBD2	TGCGCCAGCAGTCCCGGGACTAGGGACACAGATACGCAGTATTTT	CASSPGTRDTDTQYF
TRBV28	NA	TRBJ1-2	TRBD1	TGTGCCAGCAGTGACAGGGGGCCCTCATATGGCTACACCTTC	CASSDRGPSYGYTF
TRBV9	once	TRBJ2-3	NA	TGTGCCAGCAGCGTAGTCCCCGAACTACCCACAGATACGCAGTATTTT	CASSVVPELPTDTQYF
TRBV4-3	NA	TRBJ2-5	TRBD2	TGCGCCAGCAGCCAAGTTCCAAGCGGGGGAGAGACCCAGTACTTC	CASSQVPSGGETQYF
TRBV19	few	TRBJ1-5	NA	TGTGCCAGTAGTTTACTGGACACCAATCAGCCCCAGCATTTT	CASSLLDTNQPQHF
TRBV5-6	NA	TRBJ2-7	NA	TGTGCCAGCAGCTTGGGACACCTCGAGCAGTACTTC	CASSLGHLEQYF
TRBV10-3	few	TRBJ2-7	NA	TGTGCCATCAGTGACCAGGGTAGCCCCCCTCTCGAGCAGTACTTC	CAISDQGSPPLEQYF
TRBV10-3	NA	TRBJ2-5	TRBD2	TGTGCCATCAGTTACGGACTAGCGGGGGGCCCAGAGACCCAGTACTTC	CAISYGLAGGPETQYF
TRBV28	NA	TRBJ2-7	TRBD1	TGTGCCAGCAGGACCGACAGGGCTTACGAGCAGTACTTC	CASRTDRAYEQYF
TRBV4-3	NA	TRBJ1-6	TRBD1	TGCGCCAGCAGCCAGCGCCGGGACAGGGGGCTCTATAATTCACCCCTCCACTTT	CASSQRRDRGLYNSPLHF
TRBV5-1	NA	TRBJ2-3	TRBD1	TGCGCCAGCAGCTCGGGACAGGGTCGCACAGATACGCAGTATTTT	CASSSGQGRTDTQYF
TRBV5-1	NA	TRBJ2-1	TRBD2	TGCGCCAGCAGCTTAAGGGGACTAGCCGACAATGAGCAGTTCTTC	CASSLRGLADNEQFF
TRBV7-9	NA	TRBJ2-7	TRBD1	TGTGCCAGCAGCGCACAGGGGTACGAGCAGTACTTC	CASSAQGYEQYF
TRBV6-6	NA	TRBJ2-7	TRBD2	TGTGCCAGCAGTTACTCGATTAGCGGGGCACCCTACGAGCAGTACTTC	CASSYSISGAPYEQYF
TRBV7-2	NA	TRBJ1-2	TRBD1	TGTGCCAGCAGCTTTAGGGACAGGGGGCAGAATGGCTACACCTTC	CASSFRDRGQNGYTF
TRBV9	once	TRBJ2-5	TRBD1	TGTGCCAGCAGCGTCTCCGGGACAGGGGTCCAAGAGACCCAGTACTTC	CASSVSGTGVQETQYF
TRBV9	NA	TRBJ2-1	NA	TGTGCCAGCAGCGTAGCGGTTGATTCCTACAATGAGCAGTTCTTC	CASSVAVDSYNEQFF
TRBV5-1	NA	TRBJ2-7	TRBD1	TGCGCCAGCACCGCCGGGACAGGACCCTACGAGCAGTATTTC	CASTAGTGPYEQYF
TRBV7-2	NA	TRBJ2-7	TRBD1	TGTGCCAGCAGCTTAGGCAGGGGGAGCCACGAGCAGTACTTC	CASSLGRGSHEQYF
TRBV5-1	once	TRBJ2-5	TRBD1	TGCGCCACCCCACGGGACAGGGCCCAAGAGACCCAGTACTTC	CATPRDRAQETQYF
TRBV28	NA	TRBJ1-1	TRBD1	TGTGCCAGCAGGCCCGGACAGGGTGAAGCTTTCTTT	CASRPGQGEAFF
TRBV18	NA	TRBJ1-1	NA	TGTGCCAGCTCACCACGGGCAGAAGCTTTCTTT	CASSPRAEAFF